This TCR beta chain emerged from a study of OX40 agonist ivuxolimab in advanced cancers. General study results and limits: By week 6 at 0.1 to 3.0 mg/kg, blood CD4+ and CD8+ T cells had expanded clonally.

A remark on this clone: The antigen is not known.

Method: immunoSEQ multiplex PCR; TCRdb's copy keeps in-frame clones and lacks some. The repertoire includes nearly 95,000 clones, approximately 94% of them detected once, and 2.6% sits in the top ten. The V end was cut by 6 bases, the J end by 0 bases, with 6 bases between. The CDR3 spans 13 residues. Per germline, CDR1 SGHTA and CDR2 FQGNSA. The rearrangement uses TRBV7-2 and TRBJ2-1; D not resolved. The sequence was obtained from an adult with an advanced solid tumor such as melanoma, head and neck, liver or kidney cancer. The input for sequencing was CD4+ or CD8+ T cells sorted from blood, taken in a trial of the OX40 agonist ivuxolimab. The CDR3 bases are TGTGCCAGCAGTTCGAGCTCCTACAATGAGCAGTTCTTC. This encodes CASSSSSYNEQFF.